This T cell receptor beta chain was captured by sequencing in a study of T cells in pancreatic ductal adenocarcinoma. Study-level results: Tumors hold more CD45RO+ effector T cells, which may bias toward lower diversity. No significant tumor-blood clonality difference; means were about 0.1 and 0.07. Results skew toward the minority of patients with early-stage disease. Blood had more productive templates and about 8-fold more unique clonotypes than tumor.

Trimming took off 4 bases at V and 4 bases at J, with 7 bases between the two ends. This CDR3 is 13 amino acids long. The germline V gene encodes CDR1 MNHEY and CDR2 SVGAGI. This clone has just one count. Its target is not known. Here immunoSEQ multiplex PCR was the method, and the copy in TCRdb shows in-frame clones only, minus some. This sample has approximately 97,000 clones, with about 96% found just once. No neoadjuvant therapy was given to the selected pancreatic ductal adenocarcinoma patients before their surgery. The chain is built from TRBV6-5 and TRBJ2-2, with D possibly matching TRBD2 (5 bases). Sequenced material: PBMCs. This sequence was found in a human donor with pancreatic ductal adenocarcinoma. The DNA for the CDR3 is TGTGCCAGCAGTTTTGGACTCACCGGGGAGCTGTTTTTT. The encoded protein is CASSFGLTGELFF.